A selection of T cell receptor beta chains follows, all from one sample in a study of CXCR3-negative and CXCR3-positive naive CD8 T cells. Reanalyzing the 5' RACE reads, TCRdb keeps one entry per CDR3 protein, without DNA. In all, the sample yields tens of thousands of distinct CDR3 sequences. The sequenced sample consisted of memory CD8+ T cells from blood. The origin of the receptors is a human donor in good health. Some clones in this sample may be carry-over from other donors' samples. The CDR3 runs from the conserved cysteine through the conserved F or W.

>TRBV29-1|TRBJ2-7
CSVPKHGSSYEQYF
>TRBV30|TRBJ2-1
CAWDRVLAGPGNEQFF
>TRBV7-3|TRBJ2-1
CASSFLREPRGSYNEQFF
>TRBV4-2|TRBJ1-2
CASSPSAGANYGYTF
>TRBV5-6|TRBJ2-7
CASSLIRDSYEQYF
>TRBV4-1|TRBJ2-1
CASSQDRRVEQFF
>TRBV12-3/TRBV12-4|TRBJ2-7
CASTPLWGKEQYF
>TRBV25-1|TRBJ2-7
CASSYAGEQYF
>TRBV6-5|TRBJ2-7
CASSYGGRNEQYF
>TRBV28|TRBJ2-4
CASSLYSGSGAAKNIQYF
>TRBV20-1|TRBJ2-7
CSARLSSGYEQYF
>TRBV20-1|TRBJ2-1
CSARVGLADNEQFF
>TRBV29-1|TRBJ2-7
CSVLYDTYEQYF
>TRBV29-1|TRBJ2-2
CSVQGDTGELFF
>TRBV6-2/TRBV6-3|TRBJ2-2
CASSYVAANTGELFF
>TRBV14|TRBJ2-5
CASSYGQGARETQYF
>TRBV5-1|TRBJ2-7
CASSFRGAPYEQYF
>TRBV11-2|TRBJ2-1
CASSLLAGAVNEQFF